This T cell receptor (beta chain) was observed in a study of vaccination effects on CD4 cells after COVID-19. Study results and limitations: Few convalescent patients were studied, and early post-infection samples were lacking. From healthy vaccinees, only 1 of 255 vaccine-induced clones also reacted to common cold coronaviruses.

The authors isolated CD4+ T cells after approximately 9 days of culture. Among the vaccine recipients, none had a prior SARS-CoV-2 infection, and nucleocapsid antibodies were negative. Germline V gene sequence: CDR1 SGHTA, CDR2 FQGTGA. The V and J ends lost 1 base and 0 bases respectively, with 8 bases between them. CDR3 length equals 15 residues. Assay: immunoSEQ multiplex PCR; the TCRdb copy retains only in-frame clones and omits some. The sample lists tens of thousands of clones; 77% were seen once. About this clone itself: Its target is not known.

The specimen comprised CD4+ T cells from PBMCs cultured without peptide, sampled before COVID-19 vaccination. This sequence originates from a human donor who received a COVID-19 vaccine. V usage is TRBV7-3 and J usage is TRBJ2-3; D might be TRBD1 (6 bases). The CDR3, as DNA: TGTGCCAGCAGCTTAAGGGACAAGAGCACAGATACGCAGTATTTT. This encodes CASSLRDKSTDTQYF. Variable domain in full (rest from reference TRBV7-3 and TRBJ2-3): GAGVSQTPSNKVTEKGKYVELRCDPISGHTALYWYRQSLGQGPEFLIYFQGTGAADDSGLPNDRFFAVRPEGSVSTLKIQRTERGDSAVYLCASSLRDKSTDTQYFGPGTRLTVL.